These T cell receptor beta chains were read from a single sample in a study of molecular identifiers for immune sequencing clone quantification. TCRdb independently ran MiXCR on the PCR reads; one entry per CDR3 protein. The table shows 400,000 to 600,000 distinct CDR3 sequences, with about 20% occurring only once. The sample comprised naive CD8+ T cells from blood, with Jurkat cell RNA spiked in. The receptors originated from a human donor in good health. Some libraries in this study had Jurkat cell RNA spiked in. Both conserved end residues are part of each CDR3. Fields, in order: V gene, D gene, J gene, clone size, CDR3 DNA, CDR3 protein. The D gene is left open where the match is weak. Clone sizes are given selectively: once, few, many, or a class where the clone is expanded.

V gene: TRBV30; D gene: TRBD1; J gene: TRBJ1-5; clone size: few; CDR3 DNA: TGTGCCTGGAGTTCCCCGCCGACAGGGGGTTTTCAGCCCCAGCATTTT; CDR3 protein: CAWSSPPTGGFQPQHF
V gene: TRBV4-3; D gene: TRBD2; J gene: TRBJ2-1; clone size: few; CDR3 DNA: TGCGCCAGCAGCCAAGATTCTAGCGGGATTACGGCTGAGCAGTTCTTC; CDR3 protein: CASSQDSSGITAEQFF
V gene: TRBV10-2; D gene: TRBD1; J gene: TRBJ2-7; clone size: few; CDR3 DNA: TGCGCCAGCAGTGGGGTCGGGACAGCCGTCTCCTACGAGCAGTACTTC; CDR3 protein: CASSGVGTAVSYEQYF
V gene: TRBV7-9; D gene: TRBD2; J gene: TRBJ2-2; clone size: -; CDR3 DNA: TGTGCCATCCGGACTAGCGGGATGTTGAGTGGCGGGGAGCTGTTTTTT; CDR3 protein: CAIRTSGMLSGGELFF
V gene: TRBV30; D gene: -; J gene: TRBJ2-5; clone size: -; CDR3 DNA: TGTGCCTGGAGTCCCCCGACCGCTACTCAAGAGACCCAGTACTTC; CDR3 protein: CAWSPPTATQETQYF
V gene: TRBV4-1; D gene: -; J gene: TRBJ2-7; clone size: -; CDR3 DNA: TGCGCCAGCAGCCGGGGACTGATCTACGAGCAGTACTTC; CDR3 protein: CASSRGLIYEQYF
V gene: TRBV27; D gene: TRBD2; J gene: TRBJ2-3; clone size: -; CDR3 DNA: TGTGCCAGCAGTCTACTAGCGGGAGAGGCAGATACGCAGTATTTT; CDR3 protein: CASSLLAGEADTQYF
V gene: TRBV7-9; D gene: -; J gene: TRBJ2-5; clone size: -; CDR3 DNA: TGTGCCAGCAGCGACCTGACAGGACAAGAGACCCAGTACTTC; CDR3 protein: CASSDLTGQETQYF
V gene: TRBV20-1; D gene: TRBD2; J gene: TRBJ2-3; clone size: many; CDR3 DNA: TGCAGTGCTCCGGGACTAGCGGGAGTCTTAACAAGCACAGATACGCAGTATTTT; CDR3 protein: CSAPGLAGVLTSTDTQYF
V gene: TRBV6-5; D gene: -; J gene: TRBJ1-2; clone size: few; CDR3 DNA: TGTGCCAGCAGTTACGGTAGTGGTACTGGCTACACCTTC; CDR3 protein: CASSYGSGTGYTF
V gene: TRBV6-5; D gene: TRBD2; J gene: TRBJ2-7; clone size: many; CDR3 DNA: TGTGCCAGCAGTTACTCTCCGGGACTAGCGGGGAACGTGGTCGAGCAGTACTTC; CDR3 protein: CASSYSPGLAGNVVEQYF
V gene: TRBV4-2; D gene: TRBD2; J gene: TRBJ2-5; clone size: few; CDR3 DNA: TGTGCCAGCAGTCAGGGACTAGCGGAGACCCAGTACTTC; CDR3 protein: CASSQGLAETQYF
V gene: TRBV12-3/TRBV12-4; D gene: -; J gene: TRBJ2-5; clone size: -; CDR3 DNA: TGTGCCAGCAGTTTATGGGCGGTCCAAGAGACCCAGTACTTC; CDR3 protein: CASSLWAVQETQYF
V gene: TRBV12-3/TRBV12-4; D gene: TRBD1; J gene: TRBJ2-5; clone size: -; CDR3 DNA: TGTGCCAGCAGTTCTGGACAGGCCCTATTCCAAGAGACCCAGTACTTC; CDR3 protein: CASSSGQALFQETQYF
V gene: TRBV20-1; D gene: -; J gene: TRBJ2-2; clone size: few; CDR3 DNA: TGCAGTGCTAGTCGATCGGCAGGGGAGCTGTTTTTT; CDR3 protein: CSASRSAGELFF
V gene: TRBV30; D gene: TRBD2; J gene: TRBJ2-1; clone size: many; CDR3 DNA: TGTGCCTGGAGTGTACTCAGGGACTATCCGCCTGAGCAGTTCTTC; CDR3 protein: CAWSVLRDYPPEQFF
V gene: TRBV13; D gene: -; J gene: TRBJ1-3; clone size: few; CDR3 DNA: TGTGCCAGCAGTTTAGGGGTCCCAACCTACTTCTCTGGAAACACCATATATTTT; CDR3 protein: CASSLGVPTYFSGNTIYF
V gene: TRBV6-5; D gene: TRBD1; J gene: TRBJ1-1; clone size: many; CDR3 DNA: TGTGCCAGCAGTTACTTGACAGGGAGGGGCACTGAAGCTTTCTTT; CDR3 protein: CASSYLTGRGTEAFF
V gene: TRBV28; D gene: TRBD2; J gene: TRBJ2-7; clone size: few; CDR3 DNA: TGTGCCAGCAGTTCTAGCGGGAGGGCCCTGGACGAGCAGTACTTC; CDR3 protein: CASSSSGRALDEQYF
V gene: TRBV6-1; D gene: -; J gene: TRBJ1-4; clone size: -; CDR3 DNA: TGTGCCAGCAGAGCTCCACACAACCCTTATACAACTAATGAAAAACTGTTTTTT; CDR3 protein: CASRAPHNPYTTNEKLFF
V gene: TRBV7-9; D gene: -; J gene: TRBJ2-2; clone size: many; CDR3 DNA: TGTGCCAGCAGCTTATCAGGGTACGCCGGGGAGCTGTTTTTT; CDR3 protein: CASSLSGYAGELFF
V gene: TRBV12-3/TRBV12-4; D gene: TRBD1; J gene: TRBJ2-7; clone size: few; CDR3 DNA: TGTGCCAGCAGGGGACAGGGGGTCGAGCAGTACTTC; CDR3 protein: CASRGQGVEQYF
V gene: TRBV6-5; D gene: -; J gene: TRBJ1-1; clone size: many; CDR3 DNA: TGTGCCAGCAGTTACGGCGTAGGTCACACTGAAGCTTTCTTT; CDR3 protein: CASSYGVGHTEAFF
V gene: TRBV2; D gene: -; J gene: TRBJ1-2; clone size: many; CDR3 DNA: TGTGCCAGCAGTGAAAACGGCAGGGAGCTATATGGCTACACCTTC; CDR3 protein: CASSENGRELYGYTF
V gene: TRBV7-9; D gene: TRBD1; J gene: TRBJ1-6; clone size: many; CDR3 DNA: TGTGCCAGCAGCTCGTCAGGGGGCGCCATCAGATCACCCCTCCACTTT; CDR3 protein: CASSSSGGAIRSPLHF